The clone carrying this T cell receptor (beta chain) occurred many times. Sample time point: newly diagnosed GD, antithyroid drugs for less than 3 months. Preparation of the TCR library used RNA extracted from PBMCs. This record comes from a study of regulatory T cells in long-lasting Graves disease. Study as a whole: New Graves' disease cases had less than 3 months of antithyroid drugs.

Libraries of TCR beta came from iRepertoire HTBI primers plus Arm-PCR of CDR3 regions. Each CDR3 protein gets one entry after TCRdb re-called the multiplex PCR reads with MiXCR. The sample shows some 250,000 distinct CDR3 sequences, about 20% of them seen only once. The same specimen was also included in a second study, on T cells in Graves' hyperthyroidism and ophthalmopathy. From that paper: Over 18 months, lack of ophthalmopathy progression marked Graves' hyperthyroidism as stable. Most thyroid clonotypes expanded above 0.001 appeared in blood too.

This sequence originates from a woman in her 30s with Graves disease. The material sequenced was peripheral blood mononuclear cells (PBMCs), taken at new diagnosis, from a patient treated with antithyroid drugs.

CDR3: CASSPTPAGSLRQPQHF. Written as DNA, the CDR3 is TGTGCCAGCAGTCCAACCCCGGCGGGCTCCCTCAGACAGCCCCAGCATTTT. This chain uses TRBV27 with TRBJ1-5; D gene ambiguous. The CDR3 is 17 amino acids. Germline loops: CDR1 MNHEY, CDR2 SMNVEV (reference sequence). V lost 5 bases and J lost 7, with 24 bases in between.